This T cell receptor (beta chain) originates from a study of cytotoxic CD8 clonotypes in ibrutinib-treated CLL. Across the study: Of the patients, roughly 10 were relapsed/refractory, some 15 treatment-naive and 17 IGHV unmutated. General observations from the study: Public clonotypes occurred uncommonly; on treatment, they contracted or remained stable. Baseline clonality, above age-matched healthy donor levels, tracked circulating CD8+ T-cell counts.

Note on this clone: Antigen unknown.

The CDR3 covers 18 residues. J lost 0 bases, V lost 5 bases, and 9 bases had no gene match. CDR1 LNHDA and CDR2 SQIVND come from the germline V gene (reference sequence). Sequencing was designed to attain a depth spanning 1 in 200,000 to 1 in 1 million T cells. The assay was immunoSEQ multiplex PCR, and TCRdb's table has in-frame clones only and misses some. The sample yields about 35,000 clones, about 64% seen once. Sequenced material: PBMCs, taken at disease progression, from a patient treated with ibrutinib. V usage is TRBV19 and J usage is TRBJ2-6; 8 bases fit TRBD1. This clonotype was sampled from a human donor with chronic lymphocytic leukemia. The CDR3 here is CASSVTGVPLSGANVLTF. For the CDR3, the DNA is TGTGCCAGTAGTGTGACAGGGGTGCCACTCTCTGGGGCCAACGTCCTGACTTTC.